This T cell receptor beta chain was profiled in a study of cytomegalovirus exposure and HLA in healthy donors. Findings and limits, study-wide: Researchers reported in a later analysis that a missense DCLRE1C variant was tied to TCR beta V- and J-gene trimming. In a later analysis, specific HLA alleles were associated with 15,000 to 20,000 TCR beta sequences at a 0.05 false discovery rate. Reportedly, HLA-A and HLA-B alleles of most subjects were accurately predicted from TCR beta. There were 150 to 200 TCR beta chains listed as cytomegalovirus-associated.

CDR1 is SGHRS, CDR2 YFSETQ, per germline. The CDR3 consists of 14 residues. V was shortened by 4 bases and J by 5 bases, with 13 bases between the two germline ends. In the case of this clone: As yet, its antigen is unknown.

PCR was performed using 60 Vbeta and 13 Jbeta primers. Only in-frame clones appear in the TCRdb table, and some are missing; sequencing was by immunoSEQ multiplex PCR. Of roughly 200,000 clones detected, about four fifths appear once; the ten largest clones hold less than 3.5%. The clonotype originates from a female donor in good health and CMV-seronegative. The V gene is TRBV5-1, the J gene TRBJ2-1, with D perhaps matching TRBD2 (5 bases). The sequencing input was PBMCs. CDR3 protein: CASSMLAKNNEQFF. As DNA, the CDR3 is TGCGCCAGCAGCATGCTAGCAAAGAACAATGAGCAGTTCTTC. The complete variable domain, with remaining parts taken from reference TRBV5-1 and TRBJ2-1, reads KAGVTQTPRYLIKTRGQQVTLSCSPISGHRSVSWYQQTPGQGLQFLFEYFSETQRNKGNFPGRFSGRQFSNSRSEMNVSTLELGDSALYLCASSMLAKNNEQFFGPGTRLTVL.